This TCR beta chain emerged from a study of blood T cell repertoires in COVID-19. Study overall: T cells, B-cell-depleted T cells, or PBMCs supplied cDNA or gDNA.

The study drew participants aged 18 to 89 years from around 24 US areas. The recovered donors of Cohort 3 showed two negative PCRs, clearance, or symptom resolution. The length of the CDR3 is 12 residues. Between the trimmed V and J ends, which lost 9 bases and 7 bases, there was a span of 12 bases. Germline CDR1 and CDR2: ENHRY and SYGVKD. Original methodology: Reference gene primer amplification gave nucleated cell count estimates. This table comes from immunoSEQ multiplex PCR, and its TCRdb copy is limited to in-frame clones, with some not included. The V and J calls and clone size come from that table; D and trimming were worked out from the DNA. The data hold about 370,000 clones, with 75% to 90% observed a single time.

This TCR was sampled from a young man who had recovered from COVID-19. The chain couples TRBV10-3 to TRBJ2-2; D is perhaps TRBD1 (5 bases). Sequenced sample: PBMCs or T cells enriched from blood (not recorded which). CDR3 sequence (DNA): TGTGCCATAAGGGGTATTCACGGGGAGCTGTTTTTT. This gives the protein CAIRGIHGELFF.